The 27 T cell receptor beta chains in this list originate from one sample, sequenced in a study of blood T cell repertoires in COVID-19. Method: immunoSEQ multiplex PCR; TCRdb's copy keeps in-frame clones and lacks some. This table has about 250,000 clones, 83% appearing once. Sequencing was done on a sample of peripheral blood. These TCRs come from a man aged 40-55 years with active or convalescent COVID-19.

The V call is TRBV19, the J call TRBJ1-6; D is undetermined. Per germline, CDR1 LNHDA and CDR2 SQIVND (reference sequence). This CDR3 has 12 amino acids. The V end was cut by 7 bases, the J end by 9 bases, with 10 bases between. In nucleotides, the CDR3 is TGTGCCAGTAAACTGGGCCTTTCACCCCTCCACTTT. Amino acids: CASKLGLSPLHF.

This rearrangement joins TRBV9 to TRBJ2-3; 14 nucleotides match TRBD2. In germline, CDR1 is SGDLS, CDR2 YYNGEE. V lost 4 bases, J lost 4 bases, and 8 bases stayed unmatched. The CDR3 has 17 amino acids. This chain's CDR3 is CASSPMTSGGASDTQYF. CDR3 coding DNA: TGTGCCAGCAGCCCCATGACTAGCGGGGGGGCCTCAGATACGCAGTATTTT.

The CDR3 bases are TGTGCCACCAGCCTCAGGGGGAGTGATGGCTACACCTTC. As protein: CATSLRGSDGYTF. The chain combines TRBV24-1 with TRBJ1-2, with TRBD1 identical over 7 bases. In germline, CDR1 is KGHDR, CDR2 SFDVKD. J was trimmed by 6 bases and V by 7 bases; bases with no gene match: 7. CDR3 size: 13 residues.

The chain links TRBV6-1 to TRBJ2-7; weak D call: TRBD1 (5 bases). The V gene's germline CDR1 is MNHNS and CDR2 SASEGT. Trimming removed 5 bases from V and 6 bases from J, with 11 bases in between. The CDR3 runs to 12 residues. The CDR3 bases are TGTGCCAGCAGTTCGGCCAGGGCCGAGCAGTACTTC. Its translation: CASSSARAEQYF.

This chain uses TRBV2 with TRBJ1-4; 7 nucleotides line up with TRBD1. Germline V gives CDR1 SNHLY, CDR2 FYNNEI. This CDR3 has 18 amino acids. The ends lost 4 bases at V and 4 bases at J; junction bases unmatched: 15. CDR3 sequence reads: CASSGILTGTAFNEKLFF. CDR3 bases: TGTGCCAGCAGTGGGATTCTTACCGGGACAGCCTTTAATGAAAAACTGTTTTTT.

The rearrangement joins TRBV12-3 or TRBV12-4 to TRBJ1-1, with TRBD1 as a possible D gene (5 bases). Trimming took off 7 bases at V and 5 bases at J, with 14 bases between the two ends. The CDR3 spans 13 residues. DNA for the CDR3: TGTGCCAGCACAGTTTCAGGGTTTACTGAAGCTTTCTTT. Its translation: CASTVSGFTEAFF.

This clone has a single count. This chain uses TRBV11-3 with TRBJ2-2, with a tentative D call TRBD1 (6 bases). V lost 0 bases, J lost 4 bases, and 12 bases lay in between. The CDR3 runs 16 residues. CDR1 is SGHNT, CDR2 YENEEA, per germline. CDR3 in amino acids: CASSLDQAGVTGELFF. CDR3 DNA: TGTGCCAGCAGCTTAGATCAGGCAGGGGTCACCGGGGAGCTGTTTTTT. Together with reference TRBV11-3 and TRBJ2-2, the CDR3 gives the full variable domain: EAGVVQSPRYKIIEKKQPVAFWCNPISGHNTLYWYLQNLGQGPELLIRYENEEAVDDSQLPKDRFSAERLKGVDSTLKIQPAELGDSAVYLCASSLDQAGVTGELFFGEGSRLTVL.

The V call is TRBV6-5, the J call TRBJ2-1; the match to TRBD1 covers 9 bases. The CDR3 loop spans 15 amino acids. After removal of 4 bases from V and 7 bases from J, the junction contained 8 bases not matched to a gene. From germline, CDR1 is MNHEY and CDR2 SVGAGI. The CDR3 loop reads CASSWATGGVNEQFF. The CDR3 DNA follows: TGTGCCAGCAGTTGGGCGACAGGGGGAGTGAATGAGCAGTTCTTC.

V usage is TRBV5-1 and J usage is TRBJ1-2; 11 bases fit TRBD1. Looked up from germline, CDR1 is SGHRS and CDR2 is YFSETQ. The CDR3 consists of 13 residues. The junction had 5 bases not matched to a gene; V was cut back by 5 bases and J by 8 bases. CDR3 in DNA: TGCGCCAGCAGTCAGGGACAGGGGGAAGGCTACACCTTC. This codes for CASSQGQGEGYTF.

The V gene is TRBV7-2, the J gene TRBJ2-3; 9 bases agree with TRBD2. Germline values: CDR1 SGHTA, CDR2 FQGNSA. This CDR3 contains 19 residues. With V trimmed by 2 bases and J by 4 bases, 16 bases remained unmatched. CDR3 sequence (DNA): TGTGCCAGCAGCTTATTTAACCGCCGACTAGCGGTTTCCCCAGATACGCAGTATTTT. Translation: CASSLFNRRLAVSPDTQYF.

The rearrangement joins TRBV6-5 to TRBJ1-1; 7 bases agree with TRBD1. CDR1 is MNHEY and CDR2 is SVGAGI in the germline V gene. CDR3 length: 12 residues. V was clipped by 8 bases and J by 4 bases; unmatched bases: 4. The CDR3 coding sequence is TGTGCCAGCGGACAGGTGGGCACTGAAGCTTTCTTT. Translating gives CASGQVGTEAFF.

The chain joins TRBV7-6 to TRBJ1-3; D unresolved. Germline V gene lookup returns CDR1 SGHVS and CDR2 FNYEAQ. The CDR3 sequence is 13 residues long. V was clipped by 0 bases and J by 4 bases, with 4 bases between them. This CDR3 reads CASSLASGNTIYF. The CDR3 region has the DNA TGTGCCAGCAGCTTAGCGTCGGGAAACACCATATATTTT.

This clone has only one observation. This chain links TRBV9 with TRBJ1-1, with D tentatively TRBD1 (6 bases). The CDR3 spans 14 residues. Germline V CDR1 and CDR2: SGDLS, YYNGEE. V was cut by 0 bases and J by 5 bases, with 11 bases left in between. For the CDR3, the DNA is TGTGCCAGCAGCGTAGGGGGGCAGACAACTGAAGCTTTCTTT. The encoded protein is CASSVGGQTTEAFF. The complete variable domain, with remaining parts taken from reference TRBV9 and TRBJ1-1, reads DSGVTQTPKHLITATGQRVTLRCSPRSGDLSVYWYQQSLDQGLQFLIQYYNGEERAKGNILERFSAQQFPDLHSELNLSSLELGDSALYFCASSVGGQTTEAFFGQGTRLTVV.

The chain links TRBV2 to TRBJ1-4; D perhaps matches TRBD1 (5 bases). Germline assignment: CDR1 SNHLY and CDR2 FYNNEI. There are 14 residues in the CDR3. Trimming cost V 6 bases and J 8 bases, with 16 bases left between them. The CDR3 spells CASRRPGRGEKLFF. CDR3 nucleotide sequence: TGTGCCAGCAGACGGCCCGGGAGGGGAGAAAAACTGTTTTTT. The full variable domain, in which reference TRBV2 and TRBJ1-4 provide the parts outside the CDR3, is EPEVTQTPSHQVTQMGQEVILRCVPISNHLYFYWYRQILGQKVEFLVSFYNNEISEKSEIFDDQFSVERPDGSNFTLKIRSTKLEDSAMYFCASRRPGRGEKLFFGSGTQLSVL.

The chain carries TRBV10-3 and TRBJ1-3; D unclear. The CDR3 contains 16 residues. Germline V gene sequence: CDR1 ENHRY, CDR2 SYGVKD. V was clipped by 3 bases and J by 0 bases, with 12 bases between them. CDR3 in amino acids: CAISDVRTVSGNTIYF. The CDR3, as DNA: TGTGCCATCAGTGATGTTAGAACAGTCTCTGGAAACACCATATATTTT.

V is TRBV7-9 and J is TRBJ2-7; 8 nucleotides align to TRBD2. This CDR3 has 17 amino acids. Germline V gene data show CDR1 as SEHNR and CDR2 as FQNEAQ (reference sequence). The V segment lost 6 bases and the J segment 0 bases; nucleotides outside the gene matches: 13. CDR3: CASSTSGGGSSSYEQYF. As DNA, the CDR3 is TGTGCCAGCAGTACCTCCGGGGGGGGATCAAGCTCCTACGAGCAGTACTTC. The entire variable domain, with the rest obtained from reference TRBV7-9 and TRBJ2-7, is as follows: DTGVSQNPRHKITKRGQNVTFRCDPISEHNRLYWYRQTLGQGPEFLTYFQNEAQLEKSRLLSDRFSAERPKGSFSTLEIQRTEQGDSAMYLCASSTSGGGSSSYEQYFGPGTRLTVT.

V and J are TRBV27 and TRBJ2-5; D not resolved. The V gene lost 5 bases and the J gene lost 0 bases, with 7 bases spanning the gap. The CDR3 covers 13 residues. The germline CDR1 and CDR2 sequences are MNHEY and SMNVEV (reference sequence). DNA for the CDR3: TGTGCCAGCAGTGTCGCAGACCAAGAGACCCAGTACTTC. Translated, it gives CASSVADQETQYF.

This clone was detected many times. V and J are TRBV19 and TRBJ2-3; D is undetermined. V was cut by 3 bases and J by 6 bases, with 10 bases left in between. Germline V gives CDR1 LNHDA, CDR2 SQIVND (reference sequence). There are 13 residues in the CDR3. DNA for the CDR3: TGTGCCAGTAGTATGGGCCACCGGGATACGCAGTATTTT. Its translation is CASSMGHRDTQYF.

This rearrangement joins TRBV9 to TRBJ2-7; D may be TRBD2 (6 bases). V lost 0 bases and J 3 bases, leaving 13 bases between the germline ends. Germline CDR1 reads SGDLS; CDR2 reads YYNGEE. The CDR3 consists of 15 residues. The CDR3: CASSVGWEAFYEQYF. CDR3 bases: TGTGCCAGCAGCGTAGGGTGGGAGGCCTTCTACGAGCAGTACTTC.

The chain carries TRBV6-6 and TRBJ2-7; TRBD2 might be the D (6 bases). Germline V gene sequence: CDR1 MNHNY, CDR2 SVGAGI (reference sequence). The CDR3 length is 13 residues. V dropped 6 bases and J dropped 4 bases, with 13 bases sitting between them. Written as DNA, the CDR3 is TGTGCCAGCAGGTACCAGGGAGGTTACGAGCAGTACTTC. Its translation: CASRYQGGYEQYF.

The chain couples TRBV19 to TRBJ1-5; D is possibly TRBD1 (5 bases). The V and J ends lost 5 bases and 7 bases respectively, with 18 bases between them. The CDR3 totals 15 residues. Per the germline V gene, CDR1 is LNHDA and CDR2 is SQIVND (reference sequence). The CDR3 here is CASSFPRQGRQPQHF. The CDR3, as DNA: TGTGCCAGTAGTTTCCCCCGGCAGGGCCGGCAGCCCCAGCATTTT.

This clone was recorded a few times. The chain has TRBV27 and TRBJ1-2, with 9 bases that match TRBD1. This CDR3 region has 16 residues. V gave up 5 bases and J gave up 4 bases; unmatched junction bases: 11. Germline CDR1 MNHEY, CDR2 SMNVEV (reference sequence). The CDR3 DNA sequence: TGTGCCAGCAGTCCGGGACAGGGCCGTTCTATCTATGGCTACACCTTC. This sequence encodes CASSPGQGRSIYGYTF.

J is TRBJ1-5 and V is TRBV28, with 9 positions matching TRBD1. After removal of 5 bases from V and 0 bases from J, the junction contained 11 bases not matched to a gene. This CDR3 is built from 18 residues. CDR1 is MDHEN, CDR2 SYDVKM, per germline. CDR3 DNA: TGTGCCAGCAGTCCATCCGGGACAGGGAGTTATAGCAATCAGCCCCAGCATTTT. Translating it yields CASSPSGTGSYSNQPQHF.

Notes on this clone: The junction departs from the called germline gene at one end, perhaps through a read error. Here the CDR3 DNA reads TGTGCCGGCAGGGTGGCGAACACTGAAGCTTTCTTT. Protein: CAGRVANTEAFF. The chain joins TRBV2 to TRBJ1-1; D possibly corresponds to TRBD1 (5 bases). This CDR3 is built from 12 residues. Looked up from germline, CDR1 is SNHLY and CDR2 is FYNNEI.

This sequence joins TRBV4-1 and TRBJ2-5, with D maybe TRBD1 (6 bases). V was trimmed by 3 bases and J by 4 bases, leaving 18 bases between them. CDR1 is MGHRA and CDR2 is YSYEKL in the germline V gene. The CDR3 consists of 16 residues. Here the CDR3 DNA reads TGCGCCAGCAGCCAGGCCCCACAGGGAATCGCAGAGACCCAGTACTTC. Its protein is CASSQAPQGIAETQYF.

V and J are TRBV25-1 and TRBJ2-2, with unresolved D. Per germline, CDR1 MGHDK and CDR2 SYGVNS. The CDR3 is 14 amino acids. The V and J ends lost 5 bases and 1 base respectively, with 8 bases between them. CDR3 loop: CASSLQRNTGELFF. CDR3 in DNA: TGTGCCAGCAGTCTACAGAGGAACACCGGGGAGCTGTTTTTT.

Many counts were recorded for this clone. The CDR3 is CASSPGLGETQYF. The CDR3 DNA is TGCGCCAGCAGCCCTGGACTCGGAGAGACCCAGTACTTC. This sequence joins TRBV5-1 and TRBJ2-5, with a weak D call TRBD2 (5 bases). The CDR3 is 13 amino acids. Germline V lookup: CDR1 SGHRS, CDR2 YFSETQ. Trimming left V 4 bases short and J 4 bases short, with 11 bases between. Variable domain in full (rest from reference TRBV5-1 and TRBJ2-5): KAGVTQTPRYLIKTRGQQVTLSCSPISGHRSVSWYQQTPGQGLQFLFEYFSETQRNKGNFPGRFSGRQFSNSRSEMNVSTLELGDSALYLCASSPGLGETQYFGPGTRLLVL.